Detailed here is one T cell receptor (beta chain). Its antigen remains unknown. Amplified regions were TCR beta CDR3 sequences from RNA transcripts. A set of HTBI primers served as the primers for a first-round RT-PCR of the TCR CDR3. One entry per CDR3 protein results from TCRdb running MiXCR on the multiplex PCR reads. In the table there are 450,000 to 650,000 distinct CDR3 sequences, roughly 18% of which are singletons. From germline, CDR1 is MNHEY and CDR2 SMNVEV (reference sequence). This CDR3 region has 15 residues. V dropped 8 bases and J dropped 4; count of bases not matched to a gene: 7. This record comes from a study of T cells in Graves' hyperthyroidism and ophthalmopathy. General observations from the study: Ophthalmopathy cases were set apart from stable hyperthyroidism by a 13 V-J model.

Individuals with ophthalmopathy presented a Clinical Activity Score of at least 3, a NOSPECS grade of at least 4 and a duration under 3 months. Uncontrolled infection, other autoimmune disease, pregnancy or lactation disqualified patients from enrolment. The sample was blood. The TCR comes from a woman between 18 and 29 years old with Graves' ophthalmopathy. The chain combines TRBV27 with TRBJ2-1, with TRBD2 matching 11 bases. The DNA of the CDR3 is TGTGCCAGCGTGAAAGGGACTAGCGGTTACAATGAGCAGTTCTTC. This sequence encodes CASVKGTSGYNEQFF.